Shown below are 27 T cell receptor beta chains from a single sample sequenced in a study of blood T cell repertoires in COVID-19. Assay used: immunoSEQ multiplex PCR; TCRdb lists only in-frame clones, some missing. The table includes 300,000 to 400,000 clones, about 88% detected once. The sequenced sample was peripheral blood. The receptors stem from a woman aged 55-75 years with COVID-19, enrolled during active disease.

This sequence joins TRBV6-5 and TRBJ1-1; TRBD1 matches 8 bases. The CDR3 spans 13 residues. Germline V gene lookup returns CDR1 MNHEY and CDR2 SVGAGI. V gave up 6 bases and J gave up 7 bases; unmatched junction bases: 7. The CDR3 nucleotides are TGTGCCAGCAGGCGGACAGGGCGGGGTGAAGCTTTCTTT. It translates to CASRRTGRGEAFF.

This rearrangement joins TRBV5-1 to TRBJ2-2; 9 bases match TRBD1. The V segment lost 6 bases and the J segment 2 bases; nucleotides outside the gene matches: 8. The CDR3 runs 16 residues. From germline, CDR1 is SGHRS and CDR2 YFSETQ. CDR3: CASTMPGQGNTGELFF. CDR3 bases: TGCGCCAGCACCATGCCGGGACAGGGCAACACCGGGGAGCTGTTTTTT.

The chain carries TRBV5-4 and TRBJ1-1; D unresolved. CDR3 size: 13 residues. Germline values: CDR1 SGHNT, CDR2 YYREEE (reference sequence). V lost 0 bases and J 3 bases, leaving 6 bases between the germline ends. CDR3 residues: CASSLATDTEAFF. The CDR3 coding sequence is TGTGCCAGCAGCTTGGCCACAGACACTGAAGCTTTCTTT. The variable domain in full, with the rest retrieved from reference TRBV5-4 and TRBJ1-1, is ETGVTQSPTHLIKTRGQQVTLRCSSQSGHNTVSWYQQALGQGPQFIFQYYREEENGRGNFPPRFSGLQFPNYSSELNVNALELDDSALYLCASSLATDTEAFFGQGTRLTVV.

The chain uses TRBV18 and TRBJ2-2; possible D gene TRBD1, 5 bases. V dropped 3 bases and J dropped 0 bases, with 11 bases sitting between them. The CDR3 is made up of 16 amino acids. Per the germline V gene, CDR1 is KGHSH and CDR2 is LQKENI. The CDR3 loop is CASSPTDLANTGELFF. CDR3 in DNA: TGTGCCAGCTCACCGACAGACCTCGCGAACACCGGGGAGCTGTTTTTT.

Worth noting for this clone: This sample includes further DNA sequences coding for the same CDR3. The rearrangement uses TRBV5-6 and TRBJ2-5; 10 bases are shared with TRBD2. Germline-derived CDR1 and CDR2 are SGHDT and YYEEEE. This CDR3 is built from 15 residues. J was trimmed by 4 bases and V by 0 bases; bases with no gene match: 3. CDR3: CASSLVAGGRETQYF. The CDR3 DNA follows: TGTGCCAGCAGCTTGGTAGCGGGGGGCAGAGAGACCCAGTACTTC.

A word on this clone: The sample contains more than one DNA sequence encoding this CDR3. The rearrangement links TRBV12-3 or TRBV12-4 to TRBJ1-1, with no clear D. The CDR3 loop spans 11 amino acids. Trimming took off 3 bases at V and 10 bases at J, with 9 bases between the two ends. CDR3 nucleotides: TGTGCCAGCAGTTTGGAGGGAGGAGCTTTCTTT. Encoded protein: CASSLEGGAFF.

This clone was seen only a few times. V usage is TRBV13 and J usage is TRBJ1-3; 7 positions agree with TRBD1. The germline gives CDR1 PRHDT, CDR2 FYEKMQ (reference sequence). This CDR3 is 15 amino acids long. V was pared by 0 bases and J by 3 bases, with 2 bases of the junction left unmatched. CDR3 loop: CASSLGWDSGNTIYF. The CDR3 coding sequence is TGTGCCAGCAGCTTAGGGTGGGACAGTGGAAACACCATATATTTT.

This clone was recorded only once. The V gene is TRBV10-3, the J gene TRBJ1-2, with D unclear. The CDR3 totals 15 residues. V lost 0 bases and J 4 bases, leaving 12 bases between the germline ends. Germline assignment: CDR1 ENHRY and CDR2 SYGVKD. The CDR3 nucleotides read TGTGCCATCAGTGAGTCGAGGACTGCCAGCTATGGCTACACCTTC. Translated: CAISESRTASYGYTF.

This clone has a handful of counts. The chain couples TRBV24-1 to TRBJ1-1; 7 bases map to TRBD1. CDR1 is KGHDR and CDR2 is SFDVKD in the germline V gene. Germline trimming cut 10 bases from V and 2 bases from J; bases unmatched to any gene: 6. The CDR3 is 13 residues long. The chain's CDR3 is CATQQGQNTEAFF. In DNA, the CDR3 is TGTGCCACGCAACAGGGGCAAAACACTGAAGCTTTCTTT.

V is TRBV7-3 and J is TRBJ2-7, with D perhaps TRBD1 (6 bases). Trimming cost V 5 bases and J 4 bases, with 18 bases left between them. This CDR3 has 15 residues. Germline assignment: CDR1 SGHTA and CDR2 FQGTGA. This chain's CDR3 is CASSPGPGERYEQYF. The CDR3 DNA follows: TGTGCCAGCAGCCCCGGCCCAGGGGAACGGTACGAGCAGTACTTC.

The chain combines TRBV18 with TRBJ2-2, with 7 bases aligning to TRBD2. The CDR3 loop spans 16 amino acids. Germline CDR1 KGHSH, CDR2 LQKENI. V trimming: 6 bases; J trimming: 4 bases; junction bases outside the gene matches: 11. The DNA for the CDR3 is TGTGCCAGCTCTCGCGGACTAGAAGTGGTCACCGGGGAGCTGTTTTTT. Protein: CASSRGLEVVTGELFF.

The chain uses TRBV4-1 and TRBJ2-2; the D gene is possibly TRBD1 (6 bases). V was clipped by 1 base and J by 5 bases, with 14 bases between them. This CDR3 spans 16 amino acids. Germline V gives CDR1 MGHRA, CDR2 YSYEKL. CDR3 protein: CASSQGAGARTGELFF. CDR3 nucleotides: TGCGCCAGCAGCCAAGGGGCAGGGGCGCGGACCGGGGAGCTGTTTTTT.

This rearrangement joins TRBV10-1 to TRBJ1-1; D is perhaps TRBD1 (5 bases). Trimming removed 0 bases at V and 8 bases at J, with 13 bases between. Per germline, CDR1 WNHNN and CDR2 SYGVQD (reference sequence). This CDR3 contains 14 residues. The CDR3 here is CASSESGREGEAFF. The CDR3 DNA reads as TGCGCCAGCAGTGAGTCAGGCAGGGAAGGAGAAGCTTTCTTT.

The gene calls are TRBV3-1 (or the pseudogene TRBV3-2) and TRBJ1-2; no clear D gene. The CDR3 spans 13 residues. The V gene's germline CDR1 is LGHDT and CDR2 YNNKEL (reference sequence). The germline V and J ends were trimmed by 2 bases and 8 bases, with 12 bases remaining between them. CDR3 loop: CASSQTPEGGYTF. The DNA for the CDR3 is TGTGCCAGCAGCCAAACTCCCGAGGGAGGCTACACCTTC.

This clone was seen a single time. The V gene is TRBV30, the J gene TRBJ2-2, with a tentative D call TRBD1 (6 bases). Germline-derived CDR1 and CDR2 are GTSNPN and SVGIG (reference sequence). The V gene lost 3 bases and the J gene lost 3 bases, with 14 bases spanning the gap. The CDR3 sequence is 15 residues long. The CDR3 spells CAWRAGDRDTGELFF. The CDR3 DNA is TGTGCCTGGAGGGCAGGGGATAGGGACACCGGGGAGCTGTTTTTT.

The CDR3 DNA reads TGTGCCAGCACAGAAAACCCCGGTTCAGGTGACAACTATAATTCACCCCTCCACTTT. This codes for CASTENPGSGDNYNSPLHF. The chain recombines TRBV28 with TRBJ1-6; no clear D gene. From germline, CDR1 is MDHEN and CDR2 SYDVKM. Deletions cut 7 bases from V and 3 bases from J, with 25 bases between. The CDR3 sequence is 19 residues long.

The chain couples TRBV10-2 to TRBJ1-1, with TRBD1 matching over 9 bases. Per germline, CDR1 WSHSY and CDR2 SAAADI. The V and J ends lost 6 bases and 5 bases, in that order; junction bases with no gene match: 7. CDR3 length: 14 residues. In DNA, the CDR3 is TGCGCCAGCAGAGACCGGGACAGGGTAACTGAAGCTTTCTTT. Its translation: CASRDRDRVTEAFF.

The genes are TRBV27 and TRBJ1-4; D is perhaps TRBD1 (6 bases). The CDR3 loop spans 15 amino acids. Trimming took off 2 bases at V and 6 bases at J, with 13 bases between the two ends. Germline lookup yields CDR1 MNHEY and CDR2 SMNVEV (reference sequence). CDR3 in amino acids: CASSLRTVSHEKLFF. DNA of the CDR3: TGTGCCAGCAGTTTACGGACAGTTTCCCATGAAAAACTGTTTTTT.

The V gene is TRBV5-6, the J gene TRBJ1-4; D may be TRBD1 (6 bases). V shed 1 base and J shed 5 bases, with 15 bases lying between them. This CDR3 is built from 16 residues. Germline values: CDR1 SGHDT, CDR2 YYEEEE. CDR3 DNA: TGTGCCAGCAGCTTGTCTGGCGGGGGGCAGAATGAAAAACTGTTTTTT. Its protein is CASSLSGGGQNEKLFF.

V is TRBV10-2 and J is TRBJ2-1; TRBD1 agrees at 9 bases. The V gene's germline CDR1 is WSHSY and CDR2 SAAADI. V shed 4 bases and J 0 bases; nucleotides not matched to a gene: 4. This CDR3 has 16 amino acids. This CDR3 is CASSGPGQGSYNEQFF. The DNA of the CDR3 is TGCGCCAGCAGTGGGCCGGGACAGGGCTCCTACAATGAGCAGTTCTTC.

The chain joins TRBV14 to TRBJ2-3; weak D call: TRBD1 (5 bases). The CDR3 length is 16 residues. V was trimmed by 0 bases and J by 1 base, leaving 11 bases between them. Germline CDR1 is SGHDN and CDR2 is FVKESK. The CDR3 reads CASSQETGARTDTQYF. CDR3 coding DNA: TGTGCCAGCAGCCAAGAGACTGGGGCGCGCACAGATACGCAGTATTTT.

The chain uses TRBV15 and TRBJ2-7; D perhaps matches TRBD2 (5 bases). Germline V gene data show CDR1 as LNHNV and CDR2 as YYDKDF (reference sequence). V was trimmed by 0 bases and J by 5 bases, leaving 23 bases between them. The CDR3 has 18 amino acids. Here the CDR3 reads CATSRDYNRGRDAHEQYF. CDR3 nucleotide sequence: TGTGCCACCAGCAGAGATTATAATCGGGGTAGGGATGCCCACGAGCAGTACTTC.

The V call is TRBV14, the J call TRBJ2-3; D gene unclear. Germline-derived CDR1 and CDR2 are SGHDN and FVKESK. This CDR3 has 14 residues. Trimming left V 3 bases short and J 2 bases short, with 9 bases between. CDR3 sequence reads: CASSQTRFTDTQYF. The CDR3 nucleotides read TGTGCCAGCAGCCAGACTCGGTTCACAGATACGCAGTATTTT.

The CDR3 region is CASSFWRGVFDEQFF. Here the CDR3 DNA reads TGTGCCAGCAGTTTTTGGCGGGGGGTCTTCGATGAGCAGTTCTTC. The V call is TRBV27, the J call TRBJ2-1; the match to TRBD2 covers 8 bases. V shed 3 bases, J shed 8 bases, and the junction held 9 bases outside the gene matches. Per germline, CDR1 MNHEY and CDR2 SMNVEV (reference sequence). The CDR3 is 15 residues long.

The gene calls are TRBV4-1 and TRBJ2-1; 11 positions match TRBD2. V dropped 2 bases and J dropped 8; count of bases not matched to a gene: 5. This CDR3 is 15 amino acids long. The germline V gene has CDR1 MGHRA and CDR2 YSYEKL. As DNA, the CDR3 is TGCGCCAGCAGCCAAACTAGCGGGGGTTCATATGAGCAGTTCTTC. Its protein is CASSQTSGGSYEQFF.

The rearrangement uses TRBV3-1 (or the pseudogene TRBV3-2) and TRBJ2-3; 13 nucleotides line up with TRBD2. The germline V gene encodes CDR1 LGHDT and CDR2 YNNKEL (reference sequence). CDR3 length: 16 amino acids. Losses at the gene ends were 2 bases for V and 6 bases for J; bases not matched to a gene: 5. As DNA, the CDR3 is TGTGCCAGCAGCCAAAGACTAGCGGGGGGTAAGGATACGCAGTATTTT. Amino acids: CASSQRLAGGKDTQYF.

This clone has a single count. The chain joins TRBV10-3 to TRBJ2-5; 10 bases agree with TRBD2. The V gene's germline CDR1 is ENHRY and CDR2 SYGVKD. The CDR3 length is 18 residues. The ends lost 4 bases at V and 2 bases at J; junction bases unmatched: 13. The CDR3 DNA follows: TGTGCCATCAGTGCCAACTCCATGGGACTAGCGTTTCAAGAGACCCAGTACTTC. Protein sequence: CAISANSMGLAFQETQYF.